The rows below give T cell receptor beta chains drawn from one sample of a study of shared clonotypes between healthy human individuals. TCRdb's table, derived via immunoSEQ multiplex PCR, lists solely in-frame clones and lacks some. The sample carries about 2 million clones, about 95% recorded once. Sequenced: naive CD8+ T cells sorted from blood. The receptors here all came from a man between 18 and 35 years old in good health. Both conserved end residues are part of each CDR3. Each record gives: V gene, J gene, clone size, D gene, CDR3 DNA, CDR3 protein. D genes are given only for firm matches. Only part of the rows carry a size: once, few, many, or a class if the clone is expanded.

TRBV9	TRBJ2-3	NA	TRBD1	TGTGCCAGCAGCGTAGAGACAGGGGCTTTCGAAACGCAGTATTTT	CASSVETGAFETQYF
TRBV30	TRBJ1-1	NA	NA	TGTGCCTGGAGTGTAGGGGCTCTCACTGAAGCTTTCTTT	CAWSVGALTEAFF
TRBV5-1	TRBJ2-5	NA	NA	TGCGCCAGCAGCCCTGCGAGAGAAGGGGATTTTAAGGAGACCCAGTACTTC	CASSPAREGDFKETQYF
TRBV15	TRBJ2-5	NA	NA	TGTGCCACCAGCGGTCTCGGGGGCGCGGAGACCCAGTACTTC	CATSGLGGAETQYF
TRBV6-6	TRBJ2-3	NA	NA	TGTGCCAGCAGTTACCCCGAATCGGGGACAGATACGCAGTATTTT	CASSYPESGTDTQYF
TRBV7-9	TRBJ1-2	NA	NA	TGTGCCAGCAGCTTAGACCAGGGCTTACGCGGCTACACCTTC	CASSLDQGLRGYTF
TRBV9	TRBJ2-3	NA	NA	TGTGCCAGCAGCCTCAACACAGATACGCAGTATTTT	CASSLNTDTQYF
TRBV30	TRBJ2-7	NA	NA	TGTGCCTGGAGTGTAATGGGAGGGGGGGACTACGAGCAGTACTTC	CAWSVMGGGDYEQYF
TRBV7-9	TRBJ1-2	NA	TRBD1	TGTGCCAGCAGCTCGAGCCCCGGGACAGGGGTGTTTGGCTACACCTTC	CASSSSPGTGVFGYTF
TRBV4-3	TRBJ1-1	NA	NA	TGCGCCAGCAGCCAAGGGGTTGGGGTGAACACTGAAGCTTTCTTT	CASSQGVGVNTEAFF
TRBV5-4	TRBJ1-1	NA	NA	TGTGCCAGCAGCGTGGACGGGGGTCCTGAAGCTTTCTTT	CASSVDGGPEAFF
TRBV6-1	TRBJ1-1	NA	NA	TGTGCCAGCAGTAAAAAGGGGCGTGCGAACACTGAAGCTTTCTTT	CASSKKGRANTEAFF
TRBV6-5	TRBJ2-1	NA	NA	TGTGCCAGCAGCCCAAGCGGGTCCTCCTACAATGAGCAGTTCTTC	CASSPSGSSYNEQFF
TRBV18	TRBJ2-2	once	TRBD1	TGTGCCAGCTCAGATCCGCCGGACAGGAAAGGATCAGCGAACACCGGGGAGCTGTTTTTT	CASSDPPDRKGSANTGELFF
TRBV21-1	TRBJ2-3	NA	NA	TGTGCCAGCCGCACAGATACGCAGTATTTT	CASRTDTQYF
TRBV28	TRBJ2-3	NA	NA	TGTGCCAGCAGACGGTATGGGACGGACGATACGCAGTATTTT	CASRRYGTDDTQYF